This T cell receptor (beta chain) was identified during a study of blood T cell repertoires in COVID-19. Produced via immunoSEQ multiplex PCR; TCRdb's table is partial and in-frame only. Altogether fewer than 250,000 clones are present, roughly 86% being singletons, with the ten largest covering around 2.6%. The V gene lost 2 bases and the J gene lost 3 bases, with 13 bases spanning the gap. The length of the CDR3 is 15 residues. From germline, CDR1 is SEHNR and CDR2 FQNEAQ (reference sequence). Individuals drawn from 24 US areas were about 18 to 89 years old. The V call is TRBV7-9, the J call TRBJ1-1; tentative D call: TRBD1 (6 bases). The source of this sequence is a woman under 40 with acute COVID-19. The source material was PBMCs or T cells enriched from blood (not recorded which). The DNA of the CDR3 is TGTGCCAGCAGCTTAATGGGGGCCGGTGACACTGAAGCTTTCTTT. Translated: CASSLMGAGDTEAFF.